The present TCR beta chain was sequenced within a study of regulatory dendritic cells for organ transplantation. A note on this clone: Its cognate antigen is unknown.

Germline lookup yields CDR1 SGHNT and CDR2 YYREEE (reference sequence). CDR3 length equals 17 residues. Trimming removed 1 base from V and 8 bases from J, with 22 bases in between. Sequenced by immunoSEQ multiplex PCR; TCRdb stores in-frame clones only, minus some. The profile shows over 20,000 clones, approximately 85% of them singletons. Allogeneic regulatory or mature dendritic cells were co-cultured for 5 days with CFSE-labeled sorted T cells at 1:10. The sample was naive CD4+ T cells from blood cultured with regulatory dendritic cells. Specified subset: CD45RA+ naive T cells. The chain joins TRBV5-4 to TRBJ2-1; either TRBD1 or TRBD2 may supply D (6 bases each). This TCR was recovered from a human donor in good health. The CDR3 sequence is CASSLYILAGEVYEQFF. The CDR3 DNA sequence: TGTGCCAGCAGCTTGTACATCCTGGCAGGGGAGGTCTATGAGCAGTTCTTC. The complete variable domain, with remaining parts taken from reference TRBV5-4 and TRBJ2-1, reads ETGVTQSPTHLIKTRGQQVTLRCSSQSGHNTVSWYQQALGQGPQFIFQYYREEENGRGNFPPRFSGLQFPNYSSELNVNALELDDSALYLCASSLYILAGEVYEQFFGPGTRLTVL.